This TCR beta chain was profiled in a study of blood T cell repertoires in COVID-19. About the research overall: Samples taken during acute and convalescent COVID-19 were collected in the United States, Italy and Spain. Sources were T cells, B-cell-depleted T cells, or PBMCs; the material itself was cDNA or gDNA.

Under the authors' procedure: Amplified reference gene primers provided the basis for estimating nucleated cell counts. The table came from immunoSEQ multiplex PCR; TCRdb's copy has only in-frame clones and leaves some out. That table furnishes V, J and clone size, whereas the DNA furnished D and trimming. The repertoire holds around 100,000 clones, with about 80% as singletons. From germline, CDR1 is MDHEN and CDR2 SYDVKM. V dropped 4 bases and J dropped 8; count of bases not matched to a gene: 18. The CDR3 runs to 17 residues. What was sequenced was peripheral blood. The chain employs TRBV28 and TRBJ1-2, with 8 bases fitting TRBD1. This receptor was taken from a woman in her 70s with acute or convalescent COVID-19. Here the CDR3 reads CASSSTGGKIKGGGYTF. The CDR3 nucleotides read TGTGCCAGCAGTTCCACAGGGGGGAAGATCAAGGGAGGAGGCTACACCTTC.